The sequence of this TCR beta chain was determined in a study of cytomegalovirus exposure and HLA in healthy donors. The PCR contained 60 Vbeta and 13 Jbeta primers. Using immunoSEQ multiplex PCR, the repertoire was profiled, and TCRdb retains in-frame clones only, with some absent. This sample has around 190,000 clones, with roughly 80% found just once. The germline CDR1 and CDR2 sequences are SGDLS and YYNGEE. V was shortened by 0 bases and J by 6 bases, with 12 bases between the two germline ends. This CDR3 is 14 amino acids long. The rearrangement uses TRBV9 and TRBJ1-2; D remains ambiguous. Sample: PBMCs. The receptor's source is a woman in her late teens or twenties in good health and CMV-seronegative. The CDR3 here is CASSVARTEDGYTF. The CDR3 region has the DNA TGTGCCAGCAGCGTAGCACGGACTGAAGATGGCTACACCTTC.